The clone carrying this T cell receptor (beta chain) was detected once. At the DNA level, this CDR3 is encoded by other sequences in the same sample as well. The repertoire was sequenced with immunoSEQ multiplex PCR; TCRdb's copy has only in-frame clones and lacks some. The data contain some 2,400,000 clones, more than 90% of them singletons. It was into CD45RA+ naive and CD45RA-negative memory subsets that the CD4+ cells were split. These data belong to a study of shared clonotypes between healthy human individuals. The CDR3 spans 15 residues. V was pared by 4 bases and J by 5 bases, with 9 bases of the junction left unmatched. Germline V gene data show CDR1 as SGHRS and CDR2 as YFSETQ.

Sequenced sample: naive CD4+ T cells sorted from blood. This sample's subset: CD45RA+ positively selected. The V and J genes are TRBV5-1 and TRBJ2-5; 9 bases agree with TRBD1. The receptor was isolated from a man younger than 35 in good health. The CDR3 region has the DNA TGCGCCAGCAGCCCGGGACAGGGTATTGGGGAGACCCAGTACTTC. It specifies CASSPGQGIGETQYF. Based on the CDR3 plus reference TRBV5-1 and TRBJ2-5, the full variable domain is KAGVTQTPRYLIKTRGQQVTLSCSPISGHRSVSWYQQTPGQGLQFLFEYFSETQRNKGNFPGRFSGRQFSNSRSEMNVSTLELGDSALYLCASSPGQGIGETQYFGPGTRLLVL.